The 19 T cell receptor beta chains below all came from one sample that was sequenced in a study of T cells in Graves' hyperthyroidism and ophthalmopathy. Template material for amplifying TCR beta CDR3 regions consisted of RNA transcripts. The study used the HTBI primer set for a first-round RT-PCR of the TCR CDR3. MiXCR was run by TCRdb on the multiplex PCR reads, yielding one entry per CDR3 protein. The sample comprises 500,000 to 550,000 distinct CDR3 sequences, less than 25% of which are singletons, and about 25% rests with the top ten. The sequenced material came from blood. These TCRs come from a young man with Graves' hyperthyroidism.

Many counts were recorded for this clonotype. The chain is built from TRBV28 and TRBJ2-6; D call uncertain. Germline V lookup: CDR1 MDHEN, CDR2 SYDVKM. V dropped 3 bases and J dropped 1 base, with 13 bases sitting between them. This CDR3 comprises 17 residues. CDR3 in amino acids: CASSLGTWDSGANVLTF. DNA of the CDR3: TGTGCCAGCAGTTTGGGAACGTGGGATTCTGGGGCCAACGTCCTGACTTTC.

This clonotype occurred many times. V is TRBV3-1 and J is TRBJ2-2; D is possibly TRBD2 (6 bases). Between the trimmed V and J ends, which lost 0 bases and 6 bases, there was a span of 8 bases. Germline V gene data show CDR1 as LGHDT and CDR2 as YNNKEL (reference sequence). The CDR3 runs 14 residues. CDR3 sequence: CASSQEGLAGELFF. CDR3 sequence (DNA): TGTGCCAGCAGCCAAGAGGGACTTGCCGGGGAGCTGTTTTTT.

This clonotype was counted ten times or more. The chain carries TRBV7-2 and TRBJ2-7; 8 nucleotides agree with TRBD1. CDR1 and CDR2 (germline): SGHTA, FQGNSA. This CDR3 has 14 amino acids. The ends lost 1 base at V and 4 bases at J; junction bases unmatched: 3. The CDR3 DNA reads TGTGCCAGCAGCTTAGATCAGGGGGCTTACGAGCAGTACTTC. Protein: CASSLDQGAYEQYF.

CDR3: CASSYSWGRTEAFF. DNA for the CDR3: TGTGCCAGCAGTTACTCGTGGGGGAGGACTGAAGCTTTCTTT. The chain couples TRBV6-2 or TRBV6-3 to TRBJ1-1; D possibly corresponds to TRBD1 (5 bases). V lost 0 bases and J 5 bases, leaving 10 bases between the germline ends. CDR3 length equals 14 residues. CDR1 is MNHEY, CDR2 SVGEGT, per germline.

This clonotype was recorded many times. The chain couples TRBV20-1 to TRBJ2-7; D gene ambiguous. V dropped 4 bases and J dropped 0 bases, with 16 bases sitting between them. Germline V CDR1 and CDR2: DFQATT, SNEGSKA (reference sequence). This CDR3 has 15 residues. DNA for the CDR3: TGCAGTGCTATACCCAGTGAGGCGATCTCCTACGAGCAGTACTTC. Its translation is CSAIPSEAISYEQYF.

This clonotype was recorded at least ten times. V gene TRBV29-1 combines with J gene TRBJ2-7; D is unclear. This CDR3 has 10 residues. The germline V and J ends were trimmed by 4 bases and 5 bases, with 6 bases remaining between them. From germline, CDR1 is SQVTM and CDR2 ANQGSEA. In DNA form, the CDR3 reads TGCAGCGTTGGCAGCCACGAGCAGTACTTC. This gives the protein CSVGSHEQYF.

This clonotype was detected only a few times. V usage is TRBV7-6 and J usage is TRBJ1-5, with D uncertain. V lost 2 bases and J lost 7, with 15 bases in between. CDR1 is SGHVS, CDR2 FNYEAQ, per germline. This CDR3 region has 15 residues. The CDR3, as DNA: TGTGCCAGCAGCTTAACCCACAGCGGTGGCCAGCCCCAGCATTTT. Its translation is CASSLTHSGGQPQHF.

V and J are TRBV15 and TRBJ2-7; a possible D gene is TRBD2 (5 bases). V lost 5 bases and J 3 bases, leaving 11 bases between the germline ends. This CDR3 region has 13 residues. Germline CDR1 and CDR2: LNHNV and YYDKDF (reference sequence). The CDR3 protein is CATSPNRGYEQYF. CDR3 DNA sequence: TGTGCCACCAGCCCAAACCGGGGCTACGAGCAGTACTTC.

This clonotype has only a few counts. V is TRBV10-3 and J is TRBJ2-5; D gene uncertain. Deletions cut 3 bases from V and 1 base from J, with 6 bases between. The CDR3 has 13 residues. Per the germline V gene, CDR1 is ENHRY and CDR2 is SYGVKD. CDR3 DNA: TGTGCCATCAGTGACAACCTCCAAGAGACCCAGTACTTC. It is translated as CAISDNLQETQYF.

This sequence joins TRBV27 and TRBJ1-1, with D uncertain. The CDR3 extends over 14 amino acids. CDR1 is MNHEY, CDR2 SMNVEV, per germline (reference sequence). Deletions cut 3 bases from V and 1 base from J, with 9 bases between. CDR3 region: CASSFTGWNTEAFF. In DNA form, the CDR3 reads TGTGCCAGCAGTTTCACGGGTTGGAACACTGAAGCTTTCTTT.

The genes are TRBV10-1 and TRBJ2-5; 11 bases match TRBD1. Germline CDR1 WNHNN, CDR2 SYGVQD (reference sequence). The V segment lost 0 bases and the J segment 2 bases; nucleotides outside the gene matches: 2. The CDR3 is made up of 16 amino acids. The DNA of the CDR3 is TGCGCCAGCAGTGAGTCAGGGACAGGGGGTCAAGAGACCCAGTACTTC. It translates to CASSESGTGGQETQYF.

This clonotype came up many times. The rearrangement links TRBV27 to TRBJ2-2, with TRBD1 identical over 9 bases. Trimming took 6 bases from V and 3 from J; bases not matched to a gene: 8. CDR3 length: 16 amino acids. Germline V gene data show CDR1 as MNHEY and CDR2 as SMNVEV (reference sequence). The CDR3 DNA reads TGTGCCAGCAGAATGGGACAGGGCTACCACACCGGGGAGCTGTTTTTT. Translating it yields CASRMGQGYHTGELFF.

The V call is TRBV12-3 or TRBV12-4, the J call TRBJ2-6; 7 bases match TRBD1. J lost 0 bases, V lost 4 bases, and 12 bases had no gene match. CDR3 size: 19 residues. CDR3: CASSSLRQGRLSGANVLTF. In nucleotides, the CDR3 is TGTGCCAGCAGTTCCCTTCGACAGGGCCGACTCTCTGGGGCCAACGTCCTGACTTTC.

Ten or more counts support this clonotype. The chain carries TRBV9 and TRBJ2-5; 10 bases match TRBD1. The germline V gene has CDR1 SGDLS and CDR2 YYNGEE. V shed 4 bases, J shed 4 bases, and the junction held 13 bases outside the gene matches. This CDR3 is 17 amino acids long. The CDR3 region is CASSTPRGQGIRETQYF. The CDR3 DNA sequence: TGTGCCAGCAGCACCCCTAGGGGACAGGGGATACGAGAGACCCAGTACTTC.

This clonotype was seen ten or more times. The chain combines TRBV11-2 with TRBJ2-5; tentatively, D is TRBD1 (5 bases). Deletions cut 3 bases from V and 1 base from J, with 9 bases between. The germline V gene encodes CDR1 SGHAT and CDR2 FQNNGV. This CDR3 has 14 residues. The CDR3 DNA sequence: TGTGCCAGCAGCTTCTCGCAGGGCCAAGAGACCCAGTACTTC. As protein: CASSFSQGQETQYF.

This clonotype was found many times. The chain links TRBV28 to TRBJ2-7; the match to TRBD1 covers 9 bases. CDR1 MDHEN and CDR2 SYDVKM come from the germline V gene. V was pared by 2 bases and J by 3 bases, with 2 bases of the junction left unmatched. This CDR3 spans 14 amino acids. Here the CDR3 reads CASSLRDRVYEQYF. The CDR3 bases are TGTGCCAGCAGTTTAAGGGACAGGGTCTACGAGCAGTACTTC.

V usage is TRBV20-1 and J usage is TRBJ2-7; the D call may be TRBD1 or TRBD2 (5 bases each). This CDR3 is 12 amino acids long. The V gene lost 6 bases and the J gene lost 0 bases, with 9 bases spanning the gap. Germline V gene sequence: CDR1 DFQATT, CDR2 SNEGSKA (reference sequence). Here the CDR3 reads CSAGDPSYEQYF. As DNA, the CDR3 is TGCAGTGCCGGGGACCCCTCCTACGAGCAGTACTTC.

This clonotype was found many times. The chain couples TRBV12-3 or TRBV12-4 to TRBJ1-1; D not resolved. V was trimmed by 0 bases and J by 3 bases, leaving 11 bases between them. The CDR3 is 15 amino acids. CDR3 sequence reads: CASSLARPKDTEAFF. Written as DNA, the CDR3 is TGTGCCAGCAGTTTAGCGCGTCCGAAGGACACTGAAGCTTTCTTT.

This clonotype was detected many times. This chain links TRBV19 with TRBJ1-1; 8 bases line up with TRBD1. Looked up from germline, CDR1 is LNHDA and CDR2 is SQIVND (reference sequence). Trimming took 5 bases from V and 4 from J; bases not matched to a gene: 9. The CDR3 is 15 amino acids. Here the CDR3 reads CASSPRQGFGTEAFF. The CDR3 coding sequence is TGTGCCAGTAGTCCCCGACAGGGGTTCGGCACTGAAGCTTTCTTT.